This T cell receptor (beta chain) is from a study of cytotoxic CD8 clonotypes in ibrutinib-treated CLL. Study at large: Included were 11 to 12 relapsed/refractory and about 14 treatment-naive patients, of whom roughly 17 were IGHV unmutated. Response material was collected after a median 12 months of treatment, range 6 to 36. The sample average was about 270,000 productive templates and fewer than 95,000 productive rearrangements. Study results and limitations: Clonality rose at ibrutinib response, held steady in sustained remission, and fell toward baseline at progression.

With V trimmed by 11 bases and J by 2 bases, 14 bases remained unmatched. The CDR3 extends over 15 amino acids. Germline V lookup: CDR1 LGHNA, CDR2 YNFKEQ. About this clone itself: Its target is not known.

Method: immunoSEQ multiplex PCR; TCRdb's copy keeps in-frame clones and lacks some. The sample lists 150,000 to 250,000 clones; 55% to 85% were seen once. The clonotype comes from a human donor with chronic lymphocytic leukemia. The specimen comprised PBMCs, sampled after 24 months of ibrutinib treatment. The V and J genes are TRBV4-2 and TRBJ2-7, with 8 bases matching TRBD1. CDR3 nucleotide sequence: TGTGCCGCCAGCAGCCAAGACAGGGGAACCTACGAGCAGTACTTC. Translated, it gives CAASSQDRGTYEQYF.